The 25 T cell receptor beta chains presented below share a single source sample, sequenced in a study of blood T cell repertoires in COVID-19. The method was immunoSEQ multiplex PCR; TCRdb's version includes in-frame clones alone and lacks a portion of them. Of some 150,000 clones in the sample, less than 85% were seen once. Sequenced: PBMCs or T cells enriched from blood (not recorded which). The receptors originated from a woman aged 45-59 years who had recovered from COVID-19.

The chain has TRBV4-3 and TRBJ1-5; D not certain. The V and J ends lost 0 bases and 6 bases respectively, with 12 bases between them. The CDR3 contains 15 residues. CDR1 is LGHNA, CDR2 YSLEER, per germline. The chain's CDR3 is CASSQDRGVSQPQHF. CDR3 bases: TGCGCCAGCAGCCAAGATCGCGGGGTAAGTCAGCCCCAGCATTTT.

The V call is TRBV11-2, the J call TRBJ2-3, with 8 bases matching TRBD2. V trimming: 8 bases; J trimming: 0 bases; junction bases outside the gene matches: 7. This CDR3 region has 15 residues. CDR1 SGHAT and CDR2 FQNNGV come from the germline V gene. CDR3 region: CASRFTSGSTDTQYF. CDR3 sequence (DNA): TGTGCCAGCCGATTTACTAGCGGAAGCACAGATACGCAGTATTTT.

This chain links TRBV3-1 (or the pseudogene TRBV3-2) with TRBJ2-7, with 7 bases aligning to TRBD1. The germline gives CDR1 LGHDT, CDR2 YNNKEL (reference sequence). V lost 4 bases and J lost 0; bases outside the gene matches: 3. This CDR3 is 14 amino acids long. The CDR3 here is CASSLAGGSYEQYV. CDR3 bases: TGTGCCAGCAGCCTCGCAGGGGGCTCCTACGAGCAGTACGTC.

Only one count was recorded for this clone. This chain connects TRBV5-1 to TRBJ1-2; possibly TRBD1 for D (5 bases). The CDR3 consists of 14 residues. V lost 3 bases and J 1 base, leaving 10 bases between the germline ends. CDR1 is SGHRS, CDR2 YFSETQ, per germline. The CDR3: CASSWDSFNYGYTF. The DNA for the CDR3 is TGCGCCAGCAGCTGGGACTCCTTTAACTATGGCTACACCTTC.

This chain uses TRBV15 with TRBJ1-1; TRBD1 is a possible D gene (5 bases). Germline lookup yields CDR1 LNHNV and CDR2 YYDKDF (reference sequence). V shed 3 bases and J shed 7 bases, with 12 bases lying between them. The CDR3 is 13 amino acids. As DNA, the CDR3 is TGTGCCACCAGCAGGGGGCCCGCGCGTGAAGCTTTCTTT. As protein: CATSRGPAREAFF.

The V gene is TRBV7-2, the J gene TRBJ1-1; D might be TRBD1 (5 bases). This CDR3 is 15 amino acids long. Trimming took 1 base from V and 5 from J, leaving 14 bases between them. The germline V gene has CDR1 SGHTA and CDR2 FQGNSA. CDR3 region: CASSLVAGGGTEAFF. The CDR3 region has the DNA TGTGCCAGCAGCTTAGTAGCGGGGGGTGGGACTGAAGCTTTCTTT.

The gene calls are TRBV2 and TRBJ1-4; TRBD1 might be the D (5 bases). This CDR3 has 15 amino acids. With 0 bases removed from V and 4 bases from J, the gap between germline ends came to 9 bases. Germline values: CDR1 SNHLY, CDR2 FYNNEI. The CDR3 bases are TGTGCCAGCAGTGAAGCTGGGGGGTTTAATGAAAAACTGTTTTTT. Protein product: CASSEAGGFNEKLFF.

J is TRBJ1-5 and V is TRBV3-1 (or the pseudogene TRBV3-2); a possible D gene is TRBD1 (5 bases). The CDR3 sequence is 14 residues long. V was clipped by 0 bases and J by 9 bases, with 12 bases between them. Per the germline V gene, CDR1 is LGHDT and CDR2 is YNNKEL (reference sequence). CDR3 DNA sequence: TGTGCCAGCAGCCAAGATTCAAAACAGGCGCCCCAGCATTTT. It is translated as CASSQDSKQAPQHF.

In regard to this clone: Other DNA sequences of this sample code for an identical CDR3. The chain joins TRBV9 to TRBJ1-1, with D possibly TRBD1 on 5 matching bases. Looked up from germline, CDR1 is SGDLS and CDR2 is YYNGEE. This CDR3 comprises 14 residues. Trimming cost V 0 bases and J 1 base, with 7 bases left between them. The CDR3 nucleotides read TGTGCCAGCAGCGTAGGTCAGGGGAACACTGAAGCTTTCTTT. Amino acids: CASSVGQGNTEAFF.

Only a few counts were recorded for this clone. J is TRBJ1-2 and V is TRBV28, with a weak D call TRBD1 (6 bases). With 6 bases removed from V and 7 bases from J, the gap between germline ends came to 9 bases. The CDR3 covers 11 residues. In germline, CDR1 is MDHEN, CDR2 SYDVKM. DNA for the CDR3: TGTGCCAGCAGCAACAGGGTTGGCTACACCTTC. Its translation is CASSNRVGYTF.

This clone was counted once. This chain joins TRBV6-5 and TRBJ1-5; D call uncertain. Germline V gives CDR1 MNHEY, CDR2 SVGAGI. V was cut by 2 bases and J by 5 bases, with 13 bases left in between. CDR3 length: 15 residues. This CDR3 reads CASSYRPGVHQPQHF. The CDR3 DNA sequence: TGTGCCAGCAGTTACCGGCCGGGTGTGCATCAGCCCCAGCATTTT.

The J gene is TRBJ1-2, the V gene TRBV28, with TRBD1 as a possible D gene (5 bases). CDR3 length: 12 amino acids. Germline V gene sequence: CDR1 MDHEN, CDR2 SYDVKM. Trimming left V 7 bases short and J 4 bases short, with 10 bases between. This CDR3 reads CASIGGTYGYTF. The CDR3 DNA reads as TGTGCCAGCATCGGGGGGACCTATGGCTACACCTTC.

V gene TRBV6-5 combines with J gene TRBJ1-4, with 8 bases fitting TRBD1. The trim removed 2 bases at V and 8 bases at J, leaving 4 bases unmatched. Germline assignment: CDR1 MNHEY and CDR2 SVGAGI. CDR3 length: 14 residues. The CDR3 protein is CASSYGTGVEKLFF. DNA of the CDR3: TGTGCCAGCAGTTACGGGACAGGCGTAGAAAAACTGTTTTTT.

This chain joins TRBV6-5 and TRBJ1-4, with D uncertain. Trimming cost V 6 bases and J 8 bases, with 10 bases left between them. The CDR3 runs to 12 residues. Per the germline V gene, CDR1 is MNHEY and CDR2 is SVGAGI. The CDR3: CASRISTEKLFF. In nucleotides, the CDR3 is TGTGCCAGCAGAATCTCGACAGAAAAACTGTTTTTT.

The chain recombines TRBV30 with TRBJ2-3; D is uncertain. The CDR3 contains 12 residues. Germline-derived CDR1 and CDR2 are GTSNPN and SVGIG (reference sequence). The germline V and J ends were trimmed by 1 base and 8 bases, with 10 bases remaining between them. CDR3 in DNA: TGTGCCTGGAGTGCTAGAGTCGGTACGCAGTATTTT. Translation: CAWSARVGTQYF.

The chain uses TRBV28 and TRBJ2-5; 11 bases are a match to TRBD2. The V gene's germline CDR1 is MDHEN and CDR2 SYDVKM. The CDR3 covers 19 residues. With V trimmed by 5 bases and J by 4 bases, 18 bases remained unmatched. The CDR3 nucleotides are TGTGCCAGCAGTCAGTACTCTAGCGGGGGGCCGACCCCCCCAGAGACCCAGTACTTC. This sequence encodes CASSQYSSGGPTPPETQYF. The full variable domain, in which reference TRBV28 and TRBJ2-5 provide the parts outside the CDR3, is DVKVTQSSRYLVKRTGEKVFLECVQDMDHENMFWYRQDPGLGLRLIYFSYDVKMKEKGDIPEGYSVSREKKERFSLILESASTNQTSMYLCASSQYSSGGPTPPETQYFGPGTRLLVL.

The chain has TRBV5-1 and TRBJ1-1; tentatively, D is TRBD1 (5 bases). This CDR3 has 14 residues. In germline, CDR1 is SGHRS, CDR2 YFSETQ. The V gene lost 6 bases and the J gene lost 0 bases, with 12 bases spanning the gap. The CDR3 loop is CASTSGHMNTEAFF. The CDR3 bases are TGCGCCAGCACCTCTGGACACATGAACACTGAAGCTTTCTTT.

The chain links TRBV6-5 to TRBJ1-1; D not certain. V was cut by 2 bases and J by 1 base, with 5 bases left in between. This CDR3 has 13 residues. From germline, CDR1 is MNHEY and CDR2 SVGAGI. The CDR3 DNA reads as TGTGCCAGCAGTTACGGCCGGAACACTGAAGCTTTCTTT. It translates to CASSYGRNTEAFF.

This clone is a singleton in its sample. The sample has other DNA sequences that encode this CDR3 too. V usage is TRBV19 and J usage is TRBJ2-5, with D possibly TRBD2 on 5 matching bases. With 3 bases removed from V and 3 bases from J, the gap between germline ends came to 5 bases. Per the germline V gene, CDR1 is LNHDA and CDR2 is SQIVND (reference sequence). This CDR3 region has 12 residues. The CDR3 region is CASSIGEETQYF. The DNA for the CDR3 is TGTGCCAGTAGTATCGGGGAAGAGACCCAGTACTTC.

The chain couples TRBV5-5 to TRBJ1-1; TRBD1 matches at 9 bases. The junction had 9 bases not matched to a gene; V was cut back by 4 bases and J by 11 bases. The germline gives CDR1 SGHKS, CDR2 YYEKEE (reference sequence). The CDR3 is made up of 13 amino acids. The CDR3 DNA sequence: TGTGCCAGCAGCCCCCCGGGACAGGGACGGGCTTTCTTT. It specifies CASSPPGQGRAFF.

The rearrangement uses TRBV25-1 and TRBJ2-7; weak D call: TRBD2 (5 bases). This CDR3 has 13 amino acids. Trimming cost V 6 bases and J 0 bases, with 9 bases left between them. Germline CDR1 reads MGHDK; CDR2 reads SYGVNS. CDR3 loop: CASSGGRSYEQYV. CDR3 nucleotide sequence: TGTGCCAGCAGCGGAGGACGCTCCTACGAGCAGTACGTC.

The V and J genes are TRBV10-3 and TRBJ1-1; D not resolved. This CDR3 contains 13 residues. From germline, CDR1 is ENHRY and CDR2 SYGVKD. Trimming stripped 2 bases from V and 11 bases from J, with 15 bases between. The DNA of the CDR3 is TGTGCCATCAGTGAGGCGGGAGCGTTGGGCGCTTTCTTT. Translation gives CAISEAGALGAFF.

In this sample, this clone turned up a few times. The chain couples TRBV7-2 to TRBJ2-3, with 8 bases fitting TRBD2. The CDR3 totals 12 residues. CDR1 is SGHTA, CDR2 FQGNSA, per germline. V dropped 5 bases and J dropped 9; count of bases not matched to a gene: 4. The CDR3 protein is CASSTRTSTQYF. In DNA form, the CDR3 reads TGTGCCAGCAGCACTAGGACTAGCACGCAGTATTTT.

This chain joins TRBV18 and TRBJ2-5, with 8 nucleotides matching TRBD1. The CDR3 length is 13 residues. V lost 1 base, J lost 5 bases, and 0 bases stayed unmatched. Germline V gene data show CDR1 as KGHSH and CDR2 as LQKENI. CDR3 DNA sequence: TGTGCCAGCTCACCACGACAGGGGGAGACCCAGTACTTC. The encoded protein is CASSPRQGETQYF.

The CDR3 spells CASSQPGNEQFF. CDR3 bases: TGCGCCAGCAGCCAGCCGGGCAATGAGCAGTTCTTC. The rearrangement links TRBV4-1 to TRBJ2-1, with D unresolved. CDR1 MGHRA and CDR2 YSYEKL come from the germline V gene. Trimming left V 3 bases short and J 6 bases short, with 6 bases between. The CDR3 runs to 12 residues.